The 28 T cell receptor beta chains reported below all come from one sample, sequenced in a study of T cells in Graves' hyperthyroidism and ophthalmopathy. The investigators amplified TCR beta CDR3 regions from RNA transcripts. Primed by the HTBI set, a first-round RT-PCR was run on the TCR CDR3. One entry per CDR3 protein results from TCRdb running MiXCR on the multiplex PCR reads. Of approximately 640,000 distinct CDR3 sequences listed, less than 45% were seen once; the top ten hold less than 9.5%. Sequencing was done on a sample of peripheral blood or thyroid tissue (not recorded which). These receptors all come from an adult man with Graves' disease, either hyperthyroidism or ophthalmopathy (not recorded which).

The chain combines TRBV5-1 with TRBJ1-1; no reliable D call. Trimming removed 5 bases from V and 2 bases from J, with 10 bases in between. The CDR3 loop spans 13 amino acids. Germline V gene sequence: CDR1 SGHRS, CDR2 YFSETQ. In DNA form, the CDR3 reads TGCGCCAGCAGGGCCGTGGAAAACACTGAAGCTTTCTTT. Protein: CASRAVENTEAFF.

This clonotype was observed at least ten times. The chain links TRBV6-1 to TRBJ1-2; weak D call: TRBD1 (6 bases). The CDR3 sequence is 12 residues long. Germline V CDR1 and CDR2: MNHNS, SASEGT. V was shortened by 5 bases and J by 9 bases, with 13 bases between the two germline ends. The CDR3 sequence is CASSPGVGSYTF. In DNA form, the CDR3 reads TGTGCCAGCAGTCCAGGGGTGGGGAGCTACACCTTC.

The rearrangement links TRBV7-9 to TRBJ1-1, with 7 bases lining up with TRBD1. The V segment lost 6 bases and the J segment 6 bases; nucleotides outside the gene matches: 13. This CDR3 contains 15 residues. The germline CDR1 and CDR2 sequences are SEHNR and FQNEAQ (reference sequence). This chain's CDR3 is CASSHQDRVNSEAFF. The CDR3 DNA reads TGTGCCAGCAGTCACCAAGACAGGGTAAACTCTGAAGCTTTCTTT.

The chain links TRBV28 to TRBJ2-7, with D unresolved. There are 12 residues in the CDR3. V lost 6 bases and J 7 bases, leaving 13 bases between the germline ends. Looked up from germline, CDR1 is MDHEN and CDR2 is SYDVKM. The DNA for the CDR3 is TGTGCCAGCAGGGTTTGGCAGGATGAGCAGTACTTC. Its translation is CASRVWQDEQYF.

This clonotype was counted many times. The rearrangement links TRBV20-1 to TRBJ2-5; TRBD2 agrees at 14 bases. The V and J ends lost 2 bases and 4 bases, in that order; junction bases with no gene match: 3. This CDR3 contains 15 residues. Germline V CDR1 and CDR2: DFQATT, SNEGSKA (reference sequence). CDR3 sequence (DNA): TGCAGTGCTAGAAGACTAGCGGGAGGGACAGAGACCCAGTACTTC. The encoded protein is CSARRLAGGTETQYF.

This clonotype was found a few times. The rearrangement links TRBV2 to TRBJ2-2; 7 bases are a match to TRBD1. The germline V gene has CDR1 SNHLY and CDR2 FYNNEI. The V gene end was trimmed by 7 bases and the J gene end by 2 bases; junction bases not matched to a gene: 16. This CDR3 spans 18 amino acids. For the CDR3, the DNA is TGTGCCAGCACCTGGGACAGAACTAGGGGAGTAAACACCGGGGAGCTGTTTTTT. Residues: CASTWDRTRGVNTGELFF.

This clonotype was seen only a few times. The chain links TRBV7-8 to TRBJ1-5, with D uncertain. V dropped 3 bases and J dropped 3 bases, with 15 bases sitting between them. The CDR3 runs 16 residues. Per the germline V gene, CDR1 is SGHVS and CDR2 is FQNEAQ. The CDR3 bases are TGTGCCAGCAGCTTGTATCCGAGAGATGACAATCAGCCCCAGCATTTT. It specifies CASSLYPRDDNQPQHF.

This rearrangement joins TRBV20-1 to TRBJ1-2, with TRBD1 matching 7 bases. The germline gives CDR1 DFQATT, CDR2 SNEGSKA (reference sequence). The ends lost 3 bases at V and 13 bases at J; junction bases unmatched: 8. The CDR3 extends over 11 amino acids. In DNA, the CDR3 is TGCAGTGCTAGGATACAGGGGCCTGTCACCTTC. Translation gives CSARIQGPVTF.

This clonotype was counted a few times. The chain joins TRBV19 to TRBJ1-2, with a weak D call TRBD1 (6 bases). The CDR3 contains 12 residues. The germline V and J ends were trimmed by 6 bases and 8 bases, with 13 bases remaining between them. The germline V gene has CDR1 LNHDA and CDR2 SQIVND (reference sequence). The CDR3, as DNA: TGTGCCAGTAGGGACAGCTCTTGGGGCTACACCTTC. It specifies CASRDSSWGYTF.

The CDR3 loop is CASSGDRGHGYTF. The CDR3 DNA is TGTGCCAGCAGTGGTGACAGGGGGCATGGCTACACCTTC. The rearrangement uses TRBV2 and TRBJ1-2; 10 bases are shared with TRBD1. With V trimmed by 4 bases and J by 6 bases, 2 bases remained unmatched. Germline assignment: CDR1 SNHLY and CDR2 FYNNEI. The CDR3 covers 13 residues.

This clonotype was found a few times. The V gene is TRBV2, the J gene TRBJ1-6; D may be TRBD1 (5 bases). There are 15 residues in the CDR3. Trimming shortened V by 5 bases and J by 10 bases, and 18 bases separated the two germline ends. Germline V gives CDR1 SNHLY, CDR2 FYNNEI. Here the CDR3 DNA reads TGTGCCAGCAGTTCTGCTTGGCGGAGGGACTCACCCCTCCACTTT. Protein product: CASSSAWRRDSPLHF.

This chain joins TRBV19 and TRBJ1-3, with TRBD1 matching 8 bases. V lost 7 bases, J lost 4 bases, and 12 bases stayed unmatched. The CDR3 runs to 16 residues. The V gene's germline CDR1 is LNHDA and CDR2 SQIVND (reference sequence). This CDR3 reads CASNRRGLGSGNTIYF. CDR3 DNA sequence: TGTGCCAGTAATCGCAGGGGGCTAGGCTCCGGAAACACCATATATTTT.

The J gene is TRBJ1-5, the V gene TRBV20-1, with TRBD1 matching 7 bases. Trimming cost V 3 bases and J 5 bases; bases outside gene matches: 4. Per germline, CDR1 DFQATT and CDR2 SNEGSKA (reference sequence). The CDR3 consists of 13 residues. Written as DNA, the CDR3 is TGCAGTGCTAGGGGGACAGCTTATCAGCCCCAGCATTTT. This encodes CSARGTAYQPQHF.

This clonotype was recorded a few times. This may come from a read error, since a much larger clone is one base off. This CDR3 fails to terminate in the conserved phenylalanine or tryptophan, so it likely reflects a read error. The chain couples TRBV7-2 to TRBJ1-2, with D unresolved. The CDR3 has 13 amino acids. Germline V CDR1 and CDR2: SGHTA, FQGNSA. The V end lost 3 bases, the J end lost 2 bases, and 7 bases lay between the germline ends. The CDR3 reads CASSFGKNYGYTL. The CDR3 DNA reads TGTGCCAGCAGCTTCGGCAAGAACTATGGCTACACCCTC.

J is TRBJ1-6 and V is TRBV20-1, with TRBD1 matching 7 bases. The CDR3 covers 15 residues. Trimming removed 1 base from V and 7 bases from J; junction bases left unmatched: 7. CDR1 and CDR2 (germline): DFQATT, SNEGSKA (reference sequence). This chain's CDR3 is CSARGPDRVNSPLHF. The CDR3 DNA reads TGCAGTGCTAGAGGGCCAGACAGGGTCAATTCACCCCTCCACTTT.

The chain uses TRBV2 and TRBJ2-7; weak D call: TRBD1 (6 bases). The V end was cut by 4 bases, the J end by 7 bases, with 29 bases between. The V gene's germline CDR1 is SNHLY and CDR2 FYNNEI. The CDR3 has 18 residues. The DNA for the CDR3 is TGTGCCAGCAGTGCCCCCCCCGTGGGGCACAGGGCCGTCAGGGAGCAGTACTTC. Its translation is CASSAPPVGHRAVREQYF.

This clonotype has ten or more counts. J is TRBJ2-2 and V is TRBV15, with 7 bases aligning to TRBD1. Germline V gene data show CDR1 as LNHNV and CDR2 as YYDKDF (reference sequence). With 5 bases clipped from V and 7 bases from J, the junction kept 16 bases outside the gene matches. This CDR3 region has 17 residues. CDR3 in amino acids: CATSGIQGSGGSGELFF. CDR3 coding DNA: TGTGCCACCAGCGGTATACAGGGGTCCGGCGGTAGCGGGGAGCTGTTTTTT.

In this sample, this clonotype turned up once. The rearrangement links TRBV10-3 to TRBJ1-2; TRBD1 might be the D (5 bases). The CDR3 contains 13 residues. Germline lookup yields CDR1 ENHRY and CDR2 SYGVKD. The germline V and J ends were trimmed by 8 bases and 8 bases, with 18 bases remaining between them. The CDR3 DNA reads as TGTGCCATCCAAGGGGACGCCGGTGACGGCTACACCTTC. It translates to CAIQGDAGDGYTF.

The V and J genes are TRBV7-9 and TRBJ1-4; D is ambiguous. CDR1 and CDR2 (germline): SEHNR, FQNEAQ (reference sequence). This CDR3 contains 12 residues. V was pared by 10 bases and J by 8 bases, with 14 bases between. CDR3 protein: CATGGEGEKLFF. In nucleotides, the CDR3 is TGTGCCACCGGCGGGGAAGGCGAAAAACTGTTTTTT.

Here the CDR3 reads CSQAWGQDDGYTF. CDR3 coding DNA: TGCAGCCAAGCGTGGGGACAGGACGATGGCTACACCTTC. The chain joins TRBV29-1 to TRBJ1-2; 8 bases fit TRBD1. Germline V CDR1 and CDR2: SQVTM, ANQGSEA. This CDR3 spans 13 amino acids. Losses at the gene ends were 8 bases for V and 6 bases for J; bases not matched to a gene: 11.

The CDR3: CASRTGTGGEETQYF. The CDR3 DNA follows: TGTGCCAGCAGGACCGGGACAGGGGGCGAAGAGACCCAGTACTTC. This chain joins TRBV7-3 and TRBJ2-5; TRBD1 matches at 12 bases. Germline CDR1 is SGHTA and CDR2 is FQGTGA. This CDR3 is 15 amino acids long. V lost 6 bases and J lost 3; bases outside the gene matches: 5.

This clonotype has only one observation. The CDR3 end shows no conserved phenylalanine or tryptophan, and so a read error is likely. V gene TRBV2 combines with J gene TRBJ1-1; D ambiguous. Per the germline V gene, CDR1 is SNHLY and CDR2 is FYNNEI. The CDR3 covers 15 residues. V was clipped by 6 bases and J by 4 bases, with 18 bases between them. The chain's CDR3 is CASREESDTGTEAFI. CDR3 in DNA: TGTGCCAGCAGAGAGGAATCCGACACGGGCACTGAAGCTTTCATT.

This clonotype was counted once. One base away lies a much larger clone, so this may be a sequencing read error. V usage is TRBV24-1 and J usage is TRBJ2-7, with D unclear. The CDR3 loop spans 13 amino acids. CDR1 and CDR2 from the germline V gene are KGHDR and SFDVKD. V lost 2 bases and J lost 7, with 11 bases in between. The DNA of the CDR3 is TGTGCCACCAGTGATTACGTAGGGCGGGAGCAGTACTTC. Amino acids: CATSDYVGREQYF.

The genes are TRBV20-1 and TRBJ2-7; 13 bases line up with TRBD2. Germline V gives CDR1 DFQATT, CDR2 SNEGSKA (reference sequence). The CDR3 runs to 16 residues. The V and J ends lost 3 bases and 3 bases, in that order; junction bases with no gene match: 8. CDR3 sequence (DNA): TGCAGTGCTAGGACTAGCGGGGGGCGTCTGCTCTACGAGCAGTACTTC. Its protein product is CSARTSGGRLLYEQYF.

Ten or more counts support this clonotype. This chain uses TRBV7-9 with TRBJ1-1, with D tentatively TRBD1 (6 bases). The CDR3 is 16 amino acids. V was clipped by 5 bases and J by 2 bases, with 18 bases between them. Per the germline V gene, CDR1 is SEHNR and CDR2 is FQNEAQ (reference sequence). Here the CDR3 DNA reads TGTGCCAGCAGCAACAACGCACAGGGTATAAACACTGAAGCTTTCTTT. This codes for CASSNNAQGINTEAFF. The full variable domain, its missing parts supplied by reference TRBV7-9 and TRBJ1-1, is DTGVSQNPRHKITKRGQNVTFRCDPISEHNRLYWYRQTLGQGPEFLTYFQNEAQLEKSRLLSDRFSAERPKGSFSTLEIQRTEQGDSAMYLCASSNNAQGINTEAFFGQGTRLTVV.

The table lists this clonotype with many counts. The J gene is TRBJ1-2, the V gene TRBV19, with D possibly being TRBD1 (6 bases). V lost 5 bases and J 3 bases, leaving 10 bases between the germline ends. The CDR3 is made up of 13 amino acids. Germline lookup yields CDR1 LNHDA and CDR2 SQIVND (reference sequence). CDR3 protein: CASSQTGDYGYTF. The CDR3 nucleotides read TGTGCCAGTAGTCAGACAGGCGACTATGGCTACACCTTC.

This clonotype has at least ten counts. The chain is built from TRBV20-1 and TRBJ1-1; possibly TRBD1 for D (5 bases). V lost 0 bases, J lost 0 bases, and 8 bases lay in between. This CDR3 contains 14 residues. Germline CDR1 and CDR2: DFQATT and SNEGSKA (reference sequence). The CDR3 DNA is TGCAGTGCTAGAGAGGGGGGGGTGAACACTGAAGCTTTCTTT. Translating it yields CSAREGGVNTEAFF.

This clonotype occurred many times. The chain employs TRBV12-3 or TRBV12-4 and TRBJ1-2; D unclear. This CDR3 is built from 12 residues. Trimming stripped 3 bases from V and 4 bases from J, with 6 bases between. This CDR3 reads CASSFLLYGYTF. For the CDR3, the DNA is TGTGCCAGCAGTTTTCTGCTCTATGGCTACACCTTC.